Shown below are 30 T cell receptor beta chains from a single sample sequenced in a study of blood T cell repertoires in COVID-19. Assay used: immunoSEQ multiplex PCR; TCRdb lists only in-frame clones, some missing. The sample holds some 240,000 clones, roughly 88% seen once. Material: PBMCs or T cells enriched from blood (not recorded which). These receptors all stem from a woman aged 40-49 years who had been exposed to COVID-19.

This clone was detected a few times. This chain connects TRBV4-2 to TRBJ1-6; 12 nucleotides line up with TRBD1. The V segment lost 2 bases and the J segment 7 bases; nucleotides outside the gene matches: 3. This CDR3 has 16 amino acids. Per germline, CDR1 LGHNA and CDR2 YNFKEQ. The CDR3 nucleotides read TGTGCCAGCAGCCAACCAGGGACAGGGGGCAATTCACCCCTCCACTTT. This encodes CASSQPGTGGNSPLHF.

This clone was detected many times. The chain carries TRBV25-1 and TRBJ1-2, with D possibly matching TRBD1 (6 bases). CDR1 is MGHDK and CDR2 is SYGVNS in the germline V gene. This CDR3 contains 14 residues. The V and J ends lost 2 bases and 2 bases respectively, with 9 bases between them. The CDR3 spells CASSEVDRNYGYTF. Written as DNA, the CDR3 is TGTGCCAGCAGTGAAGTGGACAGAAACTATGGCTACACCTTC.

This chain connects TRBV18 to TRBJ1-1; no definite D call. CDR3 length: 14 amino acids. Deletions cut 3 bases from V and 5 bases from J, with 13 bases between. Germline V lookup: CDR1 KGHSH, CDR2 LQKENI. In nucleotides, the CDR3 is TGTGCCAGCTCACCTCCGGATCGGAGGACTGAAGCTTTCTTT. It is translated as CASSPPDRRTEAFF. The complete variable domain, with remaining parts taken from reference TRBV18 and TRBJ1-1, reads NAGVMQNPRHLVRRRGQEARLRCSPMKGHSHVYWYRQLPEEGLKFMVYLQKENIIDESGMPKERFSAEFPKEGPSILRIQQVVRGDSAAYFCASSPPDRRTEAFFGQGTRLTVV.

The chain couples TRBV6-5 to TRBJ1-5; D is unclear. This CDR3 contains 16 residues. CDR1 and CDR2 (germline): MNHEY, SVGAGI. Deletions cut 4 bases from V and 0 bases from J, with 13 bases between. The CDR3 region is CASSLNPGSSNQPQHF. The CDR3 bases are TGTGCCAGCAGTTTGAATCCAGGCTCTAGCAATCAGCCCCAGCATTTT.

This chain uses TRBV5-6 with TRBJ2-7; 11 bases line up with TRBD2. V lost 3 bases to trimming and J lost 1 base; unmatched junction nucleotides: 15. The CDR3 is 19 amino acids. Germline CDR1 and CDR2: SGHDT and YYEEEE. In nucleotides, the CDR3 is TGTGCCAGCAGCTCCCAGGGAGGTAGCGGGAGGGCCTTATCCTACGAGCAGTACGTC. Translated, it gives CASSSQGGSGRALSYEQYV.

The V gene is TRBV18, the J gene TRBJ1-4; D gene ambiguous. Germline V lookup: CDR1 KGHSH, CDR2 LQKENI. The CDR3 spans 15 residues. V gave up 3 bases and J gave up 7 bases, with 15 bases separating them. For the CDR3, the DNA is TGTGCCAGCTCACCTCCGGAGGTAGAGTTTGAAAAACTGTTTTTT. This sequence encodes CASSPPEVEFEKLFF.

The rearrangement joins TRBV28 to TRBJ1-1; no definite D call. V was pared by 6 bases and J by 8 bases, with 13 bases between. Germline values: CDR1 MDHEN, CDR2 SYDVKM. The CDR3 loop spans 12 amino acids. The CDR3 is CASSLGRQEAFF. For the CDR3, the DNA is TGTGCCAGCAGCCTAGGGAGACAAGAAGCTTTCTTT.

The chain carries TRBV4-1 and TRBJ1-2; 8 bases align to TRBD1. V lost 4 bases to trimming and J lost 4 bases; unmatched junction nucleotides: 26. Germline V lookup: CDR1 MGHRA, CDR2 YSYEKL. This CDR3 is 21 amino acids long. The CDR3 loop reads CASSLTGTGGIIARPPYGYTF. Here the CDR3 DNA reads TGCGCCAGCAGCCTAACCGGGACAGGCGGTATTATTGCGAGGCCCCCCTATGGCTACACCTTC.

V gene TRBV4-2 combines with J gene TRBJ2-7; 12 nucleotides agree with TRBD2. The CDR3 consists of 15 residues. CDR1 and CDR2 from the germline V gene are LGHNA and YNFKEQ. V shed 4 bases, J shed 6 bases, and the junction held 7 bases outside the gene matches. The chain's CDR3 is CASSPSSGGASEQYF. CDR3 sequence (DNA): TGTGCCAGCAGCCCTTCTAGCGGGGGGGCGTCCGAGCAGTACTTC.

The chain joins TRBV7-9 to TRBJ1-2, with 7 bases lining up with TRBD1. The CDR3 loop spans 15 amino acids. Germline V gene sequence: CDR1 SEHNR, CDR2 FQNEAQ (reference sequence). Germline trimming cut 5 bases from V and 4 bases from J; bases unmatched to any gene: 10. CDR3 region: CASSRDSFLLYGYTF. In DNA form, the CDR3 reads TGTGCCAGCAGCCGGGACAGTTTTCTCCTCTATGGCTACACCTTC.

V is TRBV7-9 and J is TRBJ2-1, with D possibly being TRBD1 (6 bases). Germline V CDR1 and CDR2: SEHNR, FQNEAQ (reference sequence). Trimming pared 8 bases from V and 14 bases from J, leaving 22 bases between. This CDR3 comprises 13 residues. The CDR3 loop reads CASRSENTRGKFF. In nucleotides, the CDR3 is TGTGCCAGCCGGAGTGAAAACACAAGGGGGAAGTTCTTC. The full variable domain, its missing parts supplied by reference TRBV7-9 and TRBJ2-1, is DTGVSQNPRHKITKRGQNVTFRCDPISEHNRLYWYRQTLGQGPEFLTYFQNEAQLEKSRLLSDRFSAERPKGSFSTLEIQRTEQGDSAMYLCASRSENTRGKFFGPGTRLTVL.

The chain recombines TRBV7-8 with TRBJ2-7; TRBD1 might be the D (5 bases). Trimming shortened V by 1 base and J by 0 bases, and 13 bases separated the two germline ends. Germline V gene data show CDR1 as SGHVS and CDR2 as FQNEAQ. The CDR3 length is 16 residues. CDR3: CASSLGRQLDSYEQYF. Written as DNA, the CDR3 is TGTGCCAGCAGCTTAGGCCGACAGCTAGACTCCTACGAGCAGTACTTC.

The chain combines TRBV30 with TRBJ1-6; 7 positions agree with TRBD1. Germline trimming cut 0 bases from V and 3 bases from J; bases unmatched to any gene: 2. The CDR3 loop spans 15 amino acids. Germline-derived CDR1 and CDR2 are GTSNPN and SVGIG (reference sequence). CDR3 residues: CAWSVAGGYNSPLHF. CDR3 nucleotide sequence: TGTGCCTGGAGTGTAGCAGGGGGCTATAATTCACCCCTCCACTTT. The full variable domain, rest sourced from reference TRBV30 and TRBJ1-6, is SQTIHQWPATLVQPVGSPLSLECTVEGTSNPNLYWYRQAAGRGLQLLFYSVGIGQISSEVPQNLSASRPQDRQFILSSKKLLLSDSGFYLCAWSVAGGYNSPLHFGNGTRLTVT.

This clone showed up just once. The rearrangement joins TRBV27 to TRBJ1-2; 7 bases map to TRBD1. From germline, CDR1 is MNHEY and CDR2 SMNVEV (reference sequence). The CDR3 totals 16 residues. V was pared by 5 bases and J by 4 bases, with 13 bases of the junction left unmatched. CDR3 loop: CASSPGGLVRTYGYTF. The CDR3 DNA follows: TGTGCCAGCAGTCCAGGGGGATTGGTCCGAACCTATGGCTACACCTTC.

The V gene is TRBV10-3, the J gene TRBJ1-1; D gene uncertain. V was pared by 4 bases and J by 2 bases, with 17 bases between. The CDR3 sequence is 16 residues long. CDR1 ENHRY and CDR2 SYGVKD come from the germline V gene. The CDR3 DNA follows: TGTGCCATCAGTGTGGCGGCGCGGGAATTTAACACTGAAGCTTTCTTT. Protein sequence: CAISVAAREFNTEAFF.

The chain is built from TRBV6-5 and TRBJ1-3, with D perhaps TRBD1 (5 bases). V lost 2 bases and J 4 bases, leaving 15 bases between the germline ends. CDR3 length: 16 residues. CDR1 is MNHEY and CDR2 is SVGAGI in the germline V gene. Here the CDR3 reads CASSYTIRGTGNTIYF. DNA of the CDR3: TGTGCCAGCAGTTACACGATTAGGGGAACCGGAAACACCATATATTTT.

This clone was observed a few times. This chain joins TRBV28 and TRBJ1-3; D not resolved. Germline V CDR1 and CDR2: MDHEN, SYDVKM. Trimming took off 5 bases at V and 0 bases at J, with 11 bases between the two ends. CDR3 length: 15 residues. The CDR3 nucleotides are TGTGCCAGCAGTCTACGGAGGCTCTCTGGAAACACCATATATTTT. Translated, it gives CASSLRRLSGNTIYF.

Notes on this clone: The sample contains more than one DNA sequence encoding this CDR3. This CDR3 reads CASSPGTSGYNEQFF. For the CDR3, the DNA is TGTGCCAGTAGTCCCGGGACTAGCGGTTACAATGAGCAGTTCTTC. This chain uses TRBV19 with TRBJ2-1; 11 nucleotides line up with TRBD2. V gave up 5 bases and J gave up 4 bases; unmatched junction bases: 4. The CDR3 spans 15 residues. Germline V lookup: CDR1 LNHDA, CDR2 SQIVND (reference sequence). The full variable domain, its missing parts supplied by reference TRBV19 and TRBJ2-1, is DGGITQSPKYLFRKEGQNVTLSCEQNLNHDAMYWYRQDPGQGLRLIYYSQIVNDFQKGDIAEGYSVSREKKESFPLTVTSAQKNPTAFYLCASSPGTSGYNEQFFGPGTRLTVL.

V gene TRBV19 combines with J gene TRBJ2-6; D uncertain. Trimming cost V 4 bases and J 0 bases, with 13 bases left between them. The CDR3 has 17 amino acids. The germline V gene encodes CDR1 LNHDA and CDR2 SQIVND (reference sequence). The CDR3 nucleotides read TGTGCCAGTAGTACTGGGCTGCCCGACTCTGGGGCCAACGTCCTGACTTTC. It encodes CASSTGLPDSGANVLTF.

The chain is built from TRBV5-1 and TRBJ1-6; 7 bases map to TRBD1. The J segment lost 9 bases and the V segment lost 2 bases, leaving 8 bases of the junction unmatched. The germline CDR1 and CDR2 sequences are SGHRS and YFSETQ. This CDR3 spans 15 amino acids. The CDR3 nucleotides read TGCGCCAGCAGCTTAGACAGGGCCGGTGGTTCACCCCTCCACTTT. It is translated as CASSLDRAGGSPLHF.

The J gene is TRBJ1-2, the V gene TRBV2, with a weak D call TRBD1 (6 bases). The CDR3 covers 13 residues. V lost 8 bases to trimming and J lost 1 base, with 11 bases between them. Germline CDR1 reads SNHLY; CDR2 reads FYNNEI. The CDR3 is CASSGQINYGYTF. The CDR3 DNA reads TGTGCCAGCTCCGGACAGATTAACTATGGCTACACCTTC.

The chain carries TRBV30 and TRBJ2-1; 10 positions match TRBD1. The CDR3 consists of 14 residues. After removal of 4 bases from V and 4 bases from J, the junction contained 4 bases not matched to a gene. CDR1 is GTSNPN and CDR2 is SVGIG in the germline V gene (reference sequence). CDR3: CAWKGTGAYNEQFF. For the CDR3, the DNA is TGTGCCTGGAAGGGGACAGGGGCATACAATGAGCAGTTCTTC.

The gene calls are TRBV3-1 (or the pseudogene TRBV3-2) and TRBJ1-5; the D gene is possibly TRBD1 (5 bases). V dropped 2 bases and J dropped 5 bases, with 7 bases sitting between them. The CDR3 has 13 amino acids. The germline V gene has CDR1 LGHDT and CDR2 YNNKEL (reference sequence). DNA of the CDR3: TGTGCCAGCAGCCAAATAGGGGATCAGCCCCAGCATTTT. As protein: CASSQIGDQPQHF.

The V and J genes are TRBV30 and TRBJ1-5; TRBD1 matches 7 bases. Germline CDR1 GTSNPN, CDR2 SVGIG (reference sequence). Losses at the gene ends were 1 base for V and 0 bases for J; bases not matched to a gene: 6. The CDR3 consists of 16 residues. Here the CDR3 reads CAWSEMTGSSNQPQHF. DNA for the CDR3: TGTGCCTGGAGTGAAATGACAGGGAGTAGCAATCAGCCCCAGCATTTT.

This clone has just one count. This chain joins TRBV28 and TRBJ1-2; 9 bases line up with TRBD1. Germline CDR1 reads MDHEN; CDR2 reads SYDVKM. After removal of 4 bases from V and 6 bases from J, the junction contained 3 bases not matched to a gene. The CDR3 loop spans 13 amino acids. DNA of the CDR3: TGTGCCAGCAGTTCTGGGACAGGGAATGGCTACACCTTC. Its protein is CASSSGTGNGYTF.

V is TRBV24-1 and J is TRBJ2-1, with D possibly being TRBD1 (6 bases). The ends were cut back, 3 bases at V and 3 bases at J, with 14 bases in the middle. CDR3 length: 16 residues. In germline, CDR1 is KGHDR, CDR2 SFDVKD. The CDR3 protein is CATSDATGTLYNEQFF. In DNA, the CDR3 is TGTGCCACCAGTGATGCCACCGGGACACTCTACAATGAGCAGTTCTTC.

The chain links TRBV19 to TRBJ2-7; weak D call: TRBD2 (6 bases). This CDR3 spans 15 amino acids. V lost 3 bases to trimming and J lost 5 bases, with 17 bases between them. In germline, CDR1 is LNHDA, CDR2 SQIVND (reference sequence). The CDR3 spells CASSMGLRGVDEQYF. The CDR3 nucleotides are TGTGCCAGTAGTATGGGACTTAGGGGCGTAGACGAGCAGTACTTC.

The chain carries TRBV30 and TRBJ1-2, with D unclear. The germline V gene encodes CDR1 GTSNPN and CDR2 SVGIG (reference sequence). CDR3 size: 13 residues. With 5 bases removed from V and 6 bases from J, the gap between germline ends came to 16 bases. The DNA for the CDR3 is TGTGCCTGGGCAAGGCCGGAGAGCCATGGCTACACCTTC. Translation: CAWARPESHGYTF.

The CDR3 DNA is TGTGCCAGCAGCCAAGTGCCGGGACTAGCGGGAGGGGGGGAGACCCAGTACTTC. It specifies CASSQVPGLAGGGETQYF. The chain uses TRBV4-2 and TRBJ2-5; the match to TRBD2 covers 16 bases. The germline V gene has CDR1 LGHNA and CDR2 YNFKEQ. The J segment lost 5 bases and the V segment lost 1 base, leaving 7 bases of the junction unmatched. The CDR3 extends over 18 amino acids.

The V and J genes are TRBV28 and TRBJ1-2; TRBD1 aligns across 7 bases. The CDR3 has 15 residues. V gave up 3 bases and J gave up 11 bases; unmatched junction bases: 15. Germline-derived CDR1 and CDR2 are MDHEN and SYDVKM. The CDR3 loop reads CASSFHTGTASRYTF. As DNA, the CDR3 is TGTGCCAGCAGTTTCCATACCGGGACAGCCTCTAGGTACACCTTC.